One sample yielded the 26 T cell receptor beta chains listed below, sequenced in a study of molecular identifiers for immune sequencing clone quantification. TCRdb redid the calling of the PCR reads with MiXCR, one entry per CDR3 protein. The sample carries some 590,000 distinct CDR3 sequences, 25% recorded once. The sample consisted of naive CD8+ T cells from blood, with Jurkat cell RNA spiked in. Subset: FACS-sorted CD8+CD4-CCR7+CD45RA+ naive T cells. Receptors were obtained from a human donor in good health. Some libraries in this study had Jurkat cell RNA spiked in.

V gene TRBV13 combines with J gene TRBJ2-5; D assignment may be TRBD1 or TRBD2 (5 bases each). Looked up from germline, CDR1 is PRHDT and CDR2 is FYEKMQ (reference sequence). With 0 bases removed from V and 5 bases from J, the gap between germline ends came to 16 bases. CDR3 size: 16 residues. DNA of the CDR3: TGTGCCAGCAGCTTAGGCCTCGGGGTAGAGGGGGAGACCCAGTACTTC. Translating it yields CASSLGLGVEGETQYF. The entire variable domain, with the rest obtained from reference TRBV13 and TRBJ2-5, is as follows: AAGVIQSPRHLIKEKRETATLKCYPIPRHDTVYWYQQGPGQDPQFLISFYEKMQSDKGSIPDRFSAQQFSDYHSELNMSSLELGDSALYFCASSLGLGVEGETQYFGPGTRLLVL.

The rearrangement uses TRBV27 and TRBJ1-2; 9 nucleotides line up with TRBD1. This CDR3 region has 17 residues. After removal of 6 bases from V and 7 bases from J, the junction contained 18 bases not matched to a gene. The germline V gene encodes CDR1 MNHEY and CDR2 SMNVEV (reference sequence). CDR3 residues: CASSLTGGRELVIGYTF. The CDR3, as DNA: TGTGCCAGCAGCCTAACAGGGGGCAGGGAATTAGTTATTGGCTACACCTTC.

There are many counts of this clonotype. The chain employs TRBV4-3 and TRBJ2-7; D is perhaps TRBD1 (5 bases). Per germline, CDR1 LGHNA and CDR2 YSLEER. CDR3 length: 16 residues. V shed 0 bases and J shed 1 base, with 13 bases lying between them. CDR3 in amino acids: CASSQDRTPLSYEQYF. The CDR3, as DNA: TGCGCCAGCAGCCAAGACCGGACACCGCTTTCCTACGAGCAGTACTTC.

The CDR3 loop reads CASSTRDRDLDTQYF. CDR3 DNA sequence: TGTGCCAGTAGTACCCGCGATAGGGACTTAGATACGCAGTATTTT. The chain has TRBV19 and TRBJ2-3; D perhaps matches TRBD2 (6 bases). The CDR3 is made up of 15 amino acids. From germline, CDR1 is LNHDA and CDR2 SQIVND (reference sequence). V shed 4 bases and J shed 5 bases, with 16 bases lying between them.

This clonotype was recorded at least ten times. The chain couples TRBV14 to TRBJ2-3; D gene ambiguous. The germline gives CDR1 SGHDN, CDR2 FVKESK. This CDR3 has 13 residues. Trimming pared 0 bases from V and 6 bases from J, leaving 7 bases between. The CDR3 nucleotides read TGTGCCAGCAGCCAAGAGGAGCACGATACGCAGTATTTT. It encodes CASSQEEHDTQYF.

This clonotype was seen repeatedly, ten times or more. This chain connects TRBV30 to TRBJ2-3; 12 bases match TRBD2. V lost 0 bases to trimming and J lost 4 bases; unmatched junction nucleotides: 2. The germline V gene has CDR1 GTSNPN and CDR2 SVGIG (reference sequence). The CDR3 is 15 residues long. In DNA, the CDR3 is TGTGCCTGGAGTGTACTAGCGGGAGGTTCAGATACGCAGTATTTT. As protein: CAWSVLAGGSDTQYF. The variable domain in full, completed from reference TRBV30 and TRBJ2-3, reads SQTIHQWPATLVQPVGSPLSLECTVEGTSNPNLYWYRQAAGRGLQLLFYSVGIGQISSEVPQNLSASRPQDRQFILSSKKLLLSDSGFYLCAWSVLAGGSDTQYFGPGTRLTVL.

This clonotype was seen more than once but under ten times. This may stem from a read error, because a much larger clone lies one nucleotide away. The chain employs TRBV2 and TRBJ2-3, with 8 bases identical to TRBD2. This CDR3 is 16 amino acids long. V was clipped by 4 bases and J by 1 base; unmatched bases: 7. In germline, CDR1 is SNHLY, CDR2 FYNNEI. The chain's CDR3 is CASSGGRGAGTDTQYF. The CDR3 DNA follows: TGTGCCAGCAGTGGAGGGCGGGGGGCCGGCACAGATACGCAGTATTTT.

The CDR3 is CAISELDRNSNQPQHF. In DNA, the CDR3 is TGTGCCATCAGTGAGTTGGACAGAAATAGCAATCAGCCCCAGCATTTT. The chain is built from TRBV10-3 and TRBJ1-5; D perhaps matches TRBD1 (6 bases). With 1 base removed from V and 0 bases from J, the gap between germline ends came to 10 bases. CDR1 and CDR2 from the germline V gene are ENHRY and SYGVKD. This CDR3 contains 16 residues.

At least ten counts were recorded for this clonotype. The rearrangement joins TRBV7-9 to TRBJ2-6, with no clear D. V was trimmed by 2 bases and J by 9 bases, leaving 14 bases between them. Germline V lookup: CDR1 SEHNR, CDR2 FQNEAQ (reference sequence). This CDR3 is built from 15 residues. CDR3 region: CASSLTFDRYNVLTF. Written as DNA, the CDR3 is TGTGCCAGCAGCTTAACCTTCGATCGCTACAACGTCCTGACTTTC.

The table lists this clonotype with a few counts. V is TRBV24-1 and J is TRBJ2-1, with TRBD2 matching 13 bases. Germline V gene data show CDR1 as KGHDR and CDR2 as SFDVKD. The CDR3 has 15 amino acids. V shed 3 bases, J shed 8 bases, and the junction held 3 bases outside the gene matches. Here the CDR3 reads CATSDGLAGEDEQFF. In DNA, the CDR3 is TGTGCCACCAGTGATGGACTAGCGGGAGAAGATGAGCAGTTCTTC.

The chain couples TRBV6-2 or TRBV6-3 to TRBJ2-3; D may be TRBD2 (5 bases). CDR3 size: 16 residues. Germline CDR1 reads MNHEY; CDR2 reads SVGEGT. Between the trimmed V and J ends, which lost 5 bases and 2 bases, there was a span of 17 bases. CDR3 DNA: TGTGCCAGCAGTCCTAAGGAGGTGTTAGACACAGATACGCAGTATTTT. Its protein is CASSPKEVLDTDTQYF.

This clonotype came up many times. The chain carries TRBV28 and TRBJ2-3, with D perhaps TRBD2 (6 bases). The CDR3 extends over 16 amino acids. V lost 6 bases and J 1 base, leaving 17 bases between the germline ends. Per germline, CDR1 MDHEN and CDR2 SYDVKM. CDR3 protein: CASSLFTSHGTDTQYF. In DNA form, the CDR3 reads TGTGCCAGCAGCCTCTTTACTAGCCATGGCACAGATACGCAGTATTTT.

The rearrangement joins TRBV5-5 to TRBJ1-1; possible D gene TRBD1, 5 bases. CDR3 length equals 13 residues. The V end lost 1 base, the J end lost 6 bases, and 10 bases lay between the germline ends. Germline CDR1 SGHKS, CDR2 YYEKEE (reference sequence). CDR3 coding DNA: TGTGCCAGCAGCTTGTGGGGGGAAGCTGAAGCTTTCTTT. It is translated as CASSLWGEAEAFF.

About this clonotype: A much larger clone is a single base away; this may be a read error. V is TRBV20-1 and J is TRBJ2-4; the match to TRBD2 covers 7 bases. The CDR3 runs to 14 residues. Germline CDR1 and CDR2: DFQATT and SNEGSKA (reference sequence). The CDR3 region is CSSRESGMAVSQYF. The CDR3 DNA reads TGCAGTTCTAGGGAGAGCGGGATGGCGGTCAGTCAGTACTTC.

This clonotype has a count of ten or more. This chain joins TRBV7-9 and TRBJ2-3, with D perhaps TRBD2 (5 bases). The length of the CDR3 is 15 residues. CDR1 is SEHNR and CDR2 is FQNEAQ in the germline V gene (reference sequence). The V and J ends lost 5 bases and 0 bases respectively, with 12 bases between them. The CDR3 sequence: CASSPSPGSTDTQYF. CDR3 in DNA: TGTGCCAGCAGCCCTAGCCCGGGAAGCACAGATACGCAGTATTTT.

This clonotype occurred many times. This may be a read error: a much more frequent sequence differs by one nucleotide. V gene TRBV6-6 combines with J gene TRBJ2-3; no clear D gene. This CDR3 contains 11 residues. V gave up 0 bases and J gave up 5 bases, with 0 bases separating them. The V gene's germline CDR1 is MNHNY and CDR2 SVGAGI (reference sequence). The CDR3 spells CASSYSDTQYF. The CDR3, as DNA: TGTGCCAGCAGTTACTCAGATACGCAGTATTTT.

This chain connects TRBV12-5 to TRBJ2-1; perhaps TRBD2 as D (5 bases). The CDR3 is made up of 13 amino acids. The V and J ends lost 1 base and 7 bases respectively, with 8 bases between them. CDR1 is LGHNT and CDR2 is FRNRAP in the germline V gene. The CDR3 nucleotides are TGTGCTAGTGGTTTGGGAGGGCTAAATGAGCAGTTCTTC. It codes for CASGLGGLNEQFF.

As to this clonotype: This could be a read error, since a much larger clone is one nucleotide away. The missing conserved phenylalanine or tryptophan at the end of this CDR3 makes a read error likely. The DNA is omitted, as the CDR3 cannot be located on it reliably, and the CDR3 follows TCRdb's listing. The chain uses TRBV5-1 and TRBJ2-3; the DNA was not used to check the table's D call, TRBD1. The CDR3 totals 12 residues, both ends included. The germline V gene has CDR1 SGHRS and CDR2 YFSETQ. CDR3 region: CASRLGVESQFI.

This clonotype was seen a few times. The genes are TRBV7-9 and TRBJ1-2; a possible D gene is TRBD1 (6 bases). This CDR3 is 14 amino acids long. Trimming removed 5 bases at V and 7 bases at J, with 17 bases between. Germline loops: CDR1 SEHNR, CDR2 FQNEAQ (reference sequence). DNA of the CDR3: TGTGCCAGCAGCGCACTCCAGGGGCAAGGTGGCTACACCTTC. It yields the protein CASSALQGQGGYTF.

In regard to this clonotype: A much larger clonotype is one base distant, so this may be a read error. The chain has TRBV12-3 or TRBV12-4 and TRBJ2-1; 7 bases line up with TRBD2. The CDR3 loop spans 14 amino acids. V gave up 7 bases and J gave up 9 bases; unmatched junction bases: 12. Written as DNA, the CDR3 is TGTGCCAGCAACCACCTAGCGGTGGTTGGTGAGCAGTTCTTC. This gives the protein CASNHLAVVGEQFF.

The J gene is TRBJ2-5, the V gene TRBV12-3 or TRBV12-4; 9 bases align to TRBD2. V gave up 9 bases and J gave up 4 bases; unmatched junction bases: 6. The CDR3 consists of 13 residues. The DNA for the CDR3 is TGTGCCAGTAAACCGGGACTAGCAGAGACCCAGTACTTC. It is translated as CASKPGLAETQYF.

This clonotype has ten or more counts. For the CDR3, the DNA is TGTGCCTGGAGGGCTGACACGAGCTCCTACAATGAGCAGTTCTTC. Protein: CAWRADTSSYNEQFF. The chain is built from TRBV30 and TRBJ2-1; the D is unclear. Germline values: CDR1 GTSNPN, CDR2 SVGIG (reference sequence). The V end lost 3 bases, the J end lost 0 bases, and 12 bases lay between the germline ends. This CDR3 region has 15 residues.

This clonotype was counted many times. This chain joins TRBV14 and TRBJ1-1; D may be TRBD1 (5 bases). The ends were cut back, 0 bases at V and 2 bases at J, with 13 bases in the middle. CDR1 and CDR2 (germline): SGHDN, FVKESK. CDR3 length: 16 amino acids. The CDR3 bases are TGTGCCAGCAGCCAAGATTTCGGACACCTAAACACTGAAGCTTTCTTT. It specifies CASSQDFGHLNTEAFF. The complete variable domain, with remaining parts taken from reference TRBV14 and TRBJ1-1, reads EAGVTQFPSHSVIEKGQTVTLRCDPISGHDNLYWYRRVMGKEIKFLLHFVKESKQDESGMPNNRFLAERTGGTYSTLKVQPAELEDSGVYFCASSQDFGHLNTEAFFGQGTRLTVV.

This clonotype was seen many times. This chain joins TRBV20-1 and TRBJ2-5; D unclear. Trimming took off 3 bases at V and 9 bases at J, with 20 bases between the two ends. The CDR3 covers 14 residues. CDR1 is DFQATT and CDR2 is SNEGSKA in the germline V gene (reference sequence). Here the CDR3 DNA reads TGCAGTGCTAGTCATGCGACGACTTATATGGCCCAGTACTTC. Encoded protein: CSASHATTYMAQYF.

Comment on this clonotype: This may be a read error: a much more frequent sequence differs by one nucleotide. The chain joins TRBV3-1 to TRBJ2-3, with D unclear. The CDR3 extends over 12 amino acids. Germline V lookup: CDR1 LGHDT, CDR2 YNNKEL (reference sequence). V lost 1 base and J 7 bases, leaving 6 bases between the germline ends. The CDR3 DNA is TGTGCCAGCAGCCAAGGTCCCCATACGCAGTATTTT. This gives the protein CASSQGPHTQYF.

The V and J genes are TRBV7-7 and TRBJ2-5; D is perhaps TRBD1 or TRBD2 (5 bases each). Trimming stripped 10 bases from V and 1 base from J, with 25 bases between. The length of the CDR3 is 17 residues. Germline-derived CDR1 and CDR2 are SSHAT and FNYEAQ (reference sequence). The CDR3 is CAIGIRRDATIQETQYF. The CDR3 bases are TGTGCCATCGGGATTCGCCGGGACGCAACAATCCAAGAGACCCAGTACTTC.